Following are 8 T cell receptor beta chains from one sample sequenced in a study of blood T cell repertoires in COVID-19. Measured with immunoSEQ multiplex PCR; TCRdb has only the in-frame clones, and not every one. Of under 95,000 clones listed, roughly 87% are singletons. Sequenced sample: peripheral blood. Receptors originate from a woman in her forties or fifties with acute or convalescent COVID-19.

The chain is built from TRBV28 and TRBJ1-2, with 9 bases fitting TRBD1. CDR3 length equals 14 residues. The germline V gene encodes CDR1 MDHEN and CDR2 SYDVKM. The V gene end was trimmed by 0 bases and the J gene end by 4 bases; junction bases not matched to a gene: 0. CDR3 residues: CASSLWTGGYGYTF. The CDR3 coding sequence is TGTGCCAGCAGTTTATGGACAGGGGGCTATGGCTACACCTTC.

In nucleotides, the CDR3 is TGTGCCAGCAGGTCGGTTCGGGAGAACACTGAAGCTTTCTTT. Amino acid sequence: CASRSVRENTEAFF. This chain connects TRBV6-5 to TRBJ1-1; D is ambiguous. The CDR3 sequence is 14 residues long. Germline CDR1 MNHEY, CDR2 SVGAGI. Trimming removed 6 bases at V and 1 base at J, with 12 bases between.

The CDR3 is CASCGRPQGEQYF. Here the CDR3 DNA reads TGTGCCAGCTGTGGGAGACCCCAGGGGGAGCAGTACTTC. The chain carries TRBV5-4 and TRBJ2-7; tentatively, D is TRBD1 (6 bases). V shed 7 bases and J shed 7 bases, with 18 bases lying between them. Germline lookup yields CDR1 SGHNT and CDR2 YYREEE (reference sequence). This CDR3 contains 13 residues. The entire variable domain, with the rest obtained from reference TRBV5-4 and TRBJ2-7, is as follows: ETGVTQSPTHLIKTRGQQVTLRCSSQSGHNTVSWYQQALGQGPQFIFQYYREEENGRGNFPPRFSGLQFPNYSSELNVNALELDDSALYLCASCGRPQGEQYFGPGTRLTVT.

CDR3 bases: TGTGCCAGCAGTGAAGCCGATCAGGGACAGAACTACGAGCAGTACTTC. This codes for CASSEADQGQNYEQYF. The V gene is TRBV2, the J gene TRBJ2-7, with 7 bases identical to TRBD1. Germline V gene sequence: CDR1 SNHLY, CDR2 FYNNEI. The CDR3 runs to 16 residues. The trim removed 0 bases at V and 3 bases at J, leaving 8 bases unmatched.

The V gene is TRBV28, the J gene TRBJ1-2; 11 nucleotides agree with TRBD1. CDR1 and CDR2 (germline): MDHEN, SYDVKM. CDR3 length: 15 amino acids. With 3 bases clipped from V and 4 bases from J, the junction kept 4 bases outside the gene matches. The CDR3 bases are TGTGCCAGCAGTTTGGGCGGGACAGGGGGCTATGGCTACACCTTC. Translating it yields CASSLGGTGGYGYTF.

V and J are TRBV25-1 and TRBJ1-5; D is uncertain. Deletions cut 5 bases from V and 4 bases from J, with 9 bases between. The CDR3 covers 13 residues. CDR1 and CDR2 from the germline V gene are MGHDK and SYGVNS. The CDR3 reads CASSYANNQPQHF. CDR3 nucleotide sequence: TGTGCCAGCAGTTATGCGAATAATCAGCCCCAGCATTTT.

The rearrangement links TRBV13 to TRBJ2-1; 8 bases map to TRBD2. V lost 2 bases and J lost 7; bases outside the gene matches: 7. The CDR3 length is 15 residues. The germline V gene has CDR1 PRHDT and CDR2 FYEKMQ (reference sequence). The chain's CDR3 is CASSLRVIAGNEQFF. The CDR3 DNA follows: TGTGCCAGCAGCTTAAGGGTGATAGCGGGGAATGAGCAGTTCTTC.

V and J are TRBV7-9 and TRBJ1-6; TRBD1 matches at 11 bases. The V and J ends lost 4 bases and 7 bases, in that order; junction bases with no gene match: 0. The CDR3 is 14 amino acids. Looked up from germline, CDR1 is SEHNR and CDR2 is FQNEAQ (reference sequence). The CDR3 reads CASSWDRGNSPLHF. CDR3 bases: TGTGCCAGCAGCTGGGACAGGGGGAATTCACCCCTCCACTTT.